What follows are 18 T cell receptor beta chains derived from one specimen sequenced in a study of PD-L1 blockade in urothelial cancer. Sequencing used immunoSEQ multiplex PCR; TCRdb keeps in-frame clones, though not all of them. Here the sample spans just under 65,000 clones, around four fifths being singletons. The time point denotes: pretreatment peripheral blood. The source was PBMCs, collected around atezolizumab (anti-PD-L1) treatment. Receptor source: a man in his 70s with urothelial cancer.

J is TRBJ2-1 and V is TRBV7-2; a possible D gene is TRBD2 (5 bases). Trimming pared 4 bases from V and 2 bases from J, leaving 12 bases between. CDR1 and CDR2 from the germline V gene are SGHTA and FQGNSA. This CDR3 spans 15 amino acids. The chain's CDR3 is CASSWARGPYNEQFF. CDR3 bases: TGTGCCAGCAGCTGGGCTCGGGGTCCCTACAATGAGCAGTTCTTC.

This clone was detected only a few times. The chain joins TRBV6-1 to TRBJ2-2, with D possibly TRBD2 on 5 matching bases. Looked up from germline, CDR1 is MNHNS and CDR2 is SASEGT. Trimming cost V 5 bases and J 6 bases, with 10 bases left between them. This CDR3 contains 13 residues. CDR3 in amino acids: CASSQTKPGELFF. The CDR3 DNA sequence: TGTGCCAGCAGTCAGACTAAACCCGGGGAGCTGTTTTTT.

This clone has only a few counts. J is TRBJ2-3 and V is TRBV28; 7 nucleotides match TRBD2. Germline-derived CDR1 and CDR2 are MDHEN and SYDVKM. This CDR3 has 16 amino acids. The V gene end was trimmed by 5 bases and the J gene end by 0 bases; junction bases not matched to a gene: 8. The CDR3: CASSAKLATSTDTQYF. In nucleotides, the CDR3 is TGTGCCAGCAGTGCGAAACTAGCGACTAGCACAGATACGCAGTATTTT.

The rearrangement uses TRBV7-2 and TRBJ2-2; TRBD1 is a possible D gene (5 bases). CDR3 length: 15 amino acids. Trimming pared 5 bases from V and 3 bases from J, leaving 13 bases between. Germline CDR1 SGHTA, CDR2 FQGNSA. CDR3 nucleotide sequence: TGTGCCAGCAGCCCAGCCCAGGGCTACACCGGGGAGCTGTTTTTT. Its translation is CASSPAQGYTGELFF. Using reference TRBV7-2 and TRBJ2-2 for the parts outside the CDR3, the full variable domain is GAGVSQSPSNKVTEKGKDVELRCDPISGHTALYWYRQSLGQGLEFLIYFQGNSAPDKSGLPSDRFSAERTGGSVSTLTIQRTQQEDSAVYLCASSPAQGYTGELFFGEGSRLTVL.

This clone was seen just once. The chain couples TRBV27 to TRBJ2-7; D gene ambiguous. In germline, CDR1 is MNHEY, CDR2 SMNVEV (reference sequence). The ends were cut back, 2 bases at V and 0 bases at J, with 8 bases in the middle. The CDR3 sequence is 14 residues long. In nucleotides, the CDR3 is TGTGCCAGCAGTTTACCGAGGAGCTCCTACGAGCAGTACTTC. Protein: CASSLPRSSYEQYF.

This sequence joins TRBV19 and TRBJ1-4; tentatively, D is TRBD1 (6 bases). The germline gives CDR1 LNHDA, CDR2 SQIVND (reference sequence). V was cut by 6 bases and J by 8 bases, with 13 bases left in between. The CDR3 is 13 residues long. The DNA of the CDR3 is TGTGCCAGTAGCACAGGGAAAGGGGAAAAACTGTTTTTT. Translated: CASSTGKGEKLFF.

V gene TRBV10-3 combines with J gene TRBJ1-5; D is ambiguous. Trimming cost V 0 bases and J 0 bases, with 9 bases left between them. Germline-derived CDR1 and CDR2 are ENHRY and SYGVKD. CDR3 length: 16 residues. CDR3 residues: CAISESGANSNQPQHF. The CDR3 nucleotides read TGTGCCATCAGTGAGTCAGGAGCAAATAGCAATCAGCCCCAGCATTTT.

J is TRBJ2-2 and V is TRBV4-1; D not certain. CDR3 length: 16 amino acids. V dropped 2 bases and J dropped 0 bases, with 10 bases sitting between them. CDR1 and CDR2 (germline): MGHRA, YSYEKL. The DNA for the CDR3 is TGCGCCAGCAGCCAAAAAAGTCGCGCGAACACCGGGGAGCTGTTTTTT. Amino acids: CASSQKSRANTGELFF.

The chain employs TRBV27 and TRBJ1-1; D gene ambiguous. The length of the CDR3 is 13 residues. The V end lost 4 bases, the J end lost 6 bases, and 12 bases lay between the germline ends. Germline CDR1 and CDR2: MNHEY and SMNVEV (reference sequence). CDR3 sequence (DNA): TGTGCCAGCAGTTCCCAGATCACATCTGAAGCTTTCTTT. Translating gives CASSSQITSEAFF.

This sequence joins TRBV30 and TRBJ2-1, with 11 bases fitting TRBD2. The germline gives CDR1 GTSNPN, CDR2 SVGIG (reference sequence). The CDR3 totals 16 residues. V trimming: 4 bases; J trimming: 5 bases; junction bases outside the gene matches: 10. CDR3 amino acids: CAWTLPYSGRDNEQFF. CDR3 DNA sequence: TGTGCCTGGACCCTCCCCTATAGCGGGAGGGACAATGAGCAGTTCTTC. Looking up the rest from reference TRBV30 and TRBJ2-1 gives the full variable domain: SQTIHQWPATLVQPVGSPLSLECTVEGTSNPNLYWYRQAAGRGLQLLFYSVGIGQISSEVPQNLSASRPQDRQFILSSKKLLLSDSGFYLCAWTLPYSGRDNEQFFGPGTRLTVL.

The gene calls are TRBV25-1 and TRBJ2-1; weak D call: TRBD2 (6 bases). The CDR3 totals 14 residues. The V gene's germline CDR1 is MGHDK and CDR2 SYGVNS. V lost 7 bases and J 0 bases, leaving 10 bases between the germline ends. Here the CDR3 DNA reads TGTGCCAGCAATAGCGGTAGCTCCTACAATGAGCAGTTCTTC. It encodes CASNSGSSYNEQFF.

The chain links TRBV5-6 to TRBJ2-7, with a tentative D call TRBD1 (5 bases). CDR1 is SGHDT, CDR2 YYEEEE, per germline. This CDR3 is 13 amino acids long. V lost 0 bases and J lost 9, with 13 bases in between. CDR3 protein: CASSLVSQGPQYF. DNA for the CDR3: TGTGCCAGCAGCTTGGTTTCGCAGGGCCCGCAGTACTTC.

The genes are TRBV5-1 and TRBJ2-7; TRBD2 is a possible D gene (7 bases). CDR1 SGHRS and CDR2 YFSETQ come from the germline V gene. V lost 7 bases to trimming and J lost 1 base, with 21 bases between them. The CDR3 runs 16 residues. CDR3 protein: CASSIGGGSFSYEQYF. The CDR3 bases are TGCGCCAGCTCCATAGGGGGGGGATCCTTTTCCTACGAGCAGTACTTC.

This sequence joins TRBV5-1 and TRBJ2-7, with D possibly being TRBD2 (5 bases). The CDR3 covers 15 residues. V lost 4 bases, J lost 4 bases, and 18 bases lay in between. In germline, CDR1 is SGHRS, CDR2 YFSETQ. CDR3 bases: TGCGCCAGCAGCGATGCGGACTTAATTCATTACGAGCAGTACTTC. It translates to CASSDADLIHYEQYF.

CDR3 in amino acids: CASSLVGGNEKLFF. Written as DNA, the CDR3 is TGTGCCAGCAGCTTGGTTGGAGGGAATGAAAAACTGTTTTTT. The V gene is TRBV5-5, the J gene TRBJ1-4; D ambiguous. The CDR3 sequence is 14 residues long. Germline V gene data show CDR1 as SGHKS and CDR2 as YYEKEE (reference sequence). V lost 0 bases and J lost 5, with 8 bases in between. Full variable domain (outside the CDR3, taken from reference TRBV5-5 and TRBJ1-4): DAGVTQSPTHLIKTRGQQVTLRCSPISGHKSVSWYQQVLGQGPQFIFQYYEKEERGRGNFPDRFSARQFPNYSSELNVNALLLGDSALYLCASSLVGGNEKLFFGSGTQLSVL.

This clone has a handful of counts. The chain employs TRBV30 and TRBJ1-5; no firm D call. Trimming removed 3 bases at V and 4 bases at J, with 7 bases between. Germline V lookup: CDR1 GTSNPN, CDR2 SVGIG (reference sequence). The length of the CDR3 is 12 residues. CDR3 sequence reads: CAWSRENQPQHF. DNA for the CDR3: TGTGCCTGGAGCCGGGAGAATCAGCCCCAGCATTTT.

This sequence joins TRBV12-5 and TRBJ2-1; D is undetermined. V lost 2 bases and J 3 bases, leaving 5 bases between the germline ends. Looked up from germline, CDR1 is LGHNT and CDR2 is FRNRAP. This CDR3 is 13 amino acids long. CDR3 bases: TGTGCTAGTGGTTTGTCAGTCTACAATGAGCAGTTCTTC. It is translated as CASGLSVYNEQFF. The full variable domain, with the rest looked up from reference TRBV12-5 and TRBJ2-1, is DARVTQTPRHKVTEMGQEVTMRCQPILGHNTVFWYRQTMMQGLELLAYFRNRAPLDDSGMPKDRFSAEMPDATLATLKIQPSEPRDSAVYFCASGLSVYNEQFFGPGTRLTVL.

This clone turned up a few times. This chain joins TRBV28 and TRBJ2-1, with 11 bases identical to TRBD2. This CDR3 contains 14 residues. Per germline, CDR1 MDHEN and CDR2 SYDVKM. V gave up 5 bases and J gave up 6 bases; unmatched junction bases: 3. In DNA form, the CDR3 reads TGTGCCAGCAGTGGGACTAGCGGACCCAATGAGCAGTTCTTC. This gives the protein CASSGTSGPNEQFF.